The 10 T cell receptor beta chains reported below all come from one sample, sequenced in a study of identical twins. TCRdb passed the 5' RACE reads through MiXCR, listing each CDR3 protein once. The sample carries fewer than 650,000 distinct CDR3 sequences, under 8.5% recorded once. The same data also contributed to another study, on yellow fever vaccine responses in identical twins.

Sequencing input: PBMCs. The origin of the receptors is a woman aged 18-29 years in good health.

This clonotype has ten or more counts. In nucleotides, the CDR3 is TGTGCCAGCAGCGCAAATAGCGGGATTGACATTCAGTACTTC. This sequence encodes CASSANSGIDIQYF. This chain links TRBV7-8 with TRBJ2-4; 8 bases line up with TRBD2. Germline V gene lookup returns CDR1 SGHVS and CDR2 FQNEAQ. There are 14 residues in the CDR3. V dropped 5 bases and J dropped 8; count of bases not matched to a gene: 8.

This chain's CDR3 is CARDQGDTGELFF. CDR3 bases: TGTGCCAGGGATCAGGGAGACACCGGGGAGCTGTTTTTT. The chain links TRBV11-2 to TRBJ2-2; D is tentatively TRBD1 or TRBD2 (5 bases each). The CDR3 runs to 13 residues. Trimming left V 9 bases short and J 3 bases short, with 11 bases between. The V gene's germline CDR1 is SGHAT and CDR2 FQNNGV.

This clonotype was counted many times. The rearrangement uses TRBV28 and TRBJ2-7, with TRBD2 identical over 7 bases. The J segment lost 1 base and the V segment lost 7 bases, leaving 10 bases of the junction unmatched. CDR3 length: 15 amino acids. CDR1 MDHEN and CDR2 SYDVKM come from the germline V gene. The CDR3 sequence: CASIPGSSGSYEQYF. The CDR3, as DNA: TGTGCCAGCATCCCCGGGAGTAGCGGGTCCTACGAGCAGTACTTC.

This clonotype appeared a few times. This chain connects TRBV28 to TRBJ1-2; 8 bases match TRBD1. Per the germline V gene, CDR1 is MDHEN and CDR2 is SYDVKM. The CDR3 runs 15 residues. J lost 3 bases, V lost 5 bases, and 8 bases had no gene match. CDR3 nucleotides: TGTGCCAGCAGTCTTACAGGGGGGCGAGACTATGGCTACACCTTC. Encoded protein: CASSLTGGRDYGYTF.

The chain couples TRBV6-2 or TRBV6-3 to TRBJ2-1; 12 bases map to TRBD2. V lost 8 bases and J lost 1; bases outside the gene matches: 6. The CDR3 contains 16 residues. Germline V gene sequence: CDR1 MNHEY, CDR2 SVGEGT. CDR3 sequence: CASVLAGGSSYNEQFF. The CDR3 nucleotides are TGTGCCAGCGTGCTAGCGGGGGGGAGTTCCTACAATGAGCAGTTCTTC.

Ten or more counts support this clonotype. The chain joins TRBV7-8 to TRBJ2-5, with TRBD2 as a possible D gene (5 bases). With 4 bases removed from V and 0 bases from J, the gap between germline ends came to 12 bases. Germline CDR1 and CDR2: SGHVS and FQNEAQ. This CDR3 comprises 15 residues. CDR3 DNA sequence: TGTGCCAGCAGCTCCGTCGGACTGCACCAAGAGACCCAGTACTTC. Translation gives CASSSVGLHQETQYF.

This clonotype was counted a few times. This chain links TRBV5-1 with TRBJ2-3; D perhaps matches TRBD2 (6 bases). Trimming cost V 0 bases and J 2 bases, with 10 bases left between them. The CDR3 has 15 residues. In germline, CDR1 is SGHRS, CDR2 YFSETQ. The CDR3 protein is CASSLVADYTDTQYF. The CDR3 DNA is TGCGCCAGCAGCTTGGTAGCGGACTACACAGATACGCAGTATTTT. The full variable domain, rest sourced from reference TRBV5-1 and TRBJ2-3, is KAGVTQTPRYLIKTRGQQVTLSCSPISGHRSVSWYQQTPGQGLQFLFEYFSETQRNKGNFPGRFSGRQFSNSRSEMNVSTLELGDSALYLCASSLVADYTDTQYFGPGTRLTVL.

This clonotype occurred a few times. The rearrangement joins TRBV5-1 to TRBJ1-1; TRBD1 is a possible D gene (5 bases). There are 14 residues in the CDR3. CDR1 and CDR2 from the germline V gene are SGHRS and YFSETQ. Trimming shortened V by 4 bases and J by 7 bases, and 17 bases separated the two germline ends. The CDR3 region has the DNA TGCGCCAGCAGCCCCACTGCCCCTCAGGGTGAAGCTTTCTTT. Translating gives CASSPTAPQGEAFF.

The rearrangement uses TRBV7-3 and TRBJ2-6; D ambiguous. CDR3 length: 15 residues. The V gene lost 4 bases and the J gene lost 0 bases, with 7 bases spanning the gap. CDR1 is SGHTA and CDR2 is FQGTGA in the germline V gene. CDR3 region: CASSYRSSGANVLTF. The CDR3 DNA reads TGTGCCAGCAGCTACCGGAGCTCTGGGGCCAACGTCCTGACTTTC.

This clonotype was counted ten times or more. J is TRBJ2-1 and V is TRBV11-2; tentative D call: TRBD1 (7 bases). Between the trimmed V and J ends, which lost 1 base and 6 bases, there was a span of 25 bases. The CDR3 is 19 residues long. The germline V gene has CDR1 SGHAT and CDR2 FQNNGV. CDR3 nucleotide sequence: TGTGCCAGCAGCTTAGGCCTCGGAAAGGGGGCCTCCGGGGGCAATGAGCAGTTCTTC. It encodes CASSLGLGKGASGGNEQFF.